The 32 T cell receptor beta chains given below trace back to one sample, sequenced in a study of blood T cells in healthy people across ages. A sample-barcoded 5' primer and a J-beta primer mix were used in a second PCR of roughly 7 to 11 cycles. TCRdb independently ran MiXCR on the 5' RACE reads; one entry per CDR3 protein. The sample carries about 680,000 distinct CDR3 sequences, around 48% recorded once. The sequenced sample was blood. The receptors here all came from a woman aged 60-75 years in good health.

This chain uses TRBV12-3 or TRBV12-4 with TRBJ2-5; a possible D gene is TRBD1 (5 bases). V lost 3 bases, J lost 10 bases, and 12 bases lay in between. The CDR3 totals 12 residues. Written as DNA, the CDR3 is TGTGCCAGCAGTTTTTCCCCAGGGCGCCAGTACTTC. This translates into CASSFSPGRQYF.

This clonotype came up a few times. This sequence joins TRBV28 and TRBJ1-4, with 8 nucleotides matching TRBD1. CDR1 and CDR2 from the germline V gene are MDHEN and SYDVKM. The CDR3 contains 17 residues. The trim removed 1 base at V and 8 bases at J, leaving 12 bases unmatched. This chain's CDR3 is CASSLSSRRGQKEKLFF. The CDR3 bases are TGTGCCAGCAGTTTATCGTCTCGCAGGGGGCAGAAAGAAAAACTGTTTTTT.

J is TRBJ2-7 and V is TRBV5-1; TRBD1 matches at 7 bases. The CDR3 sequence is 14 residues long. With V trimmed by 4 bases and J by 3 bases, 7 bases remained unmatched. Germline V gene lookup returns CDR1 SGHRS and CDR2 YFSETQ. The CDR3: CASSQNRGNYEQYF. CDR3 bases: TGCGCCAGCAGCCAGAACAGGGGTAACTACGAGCAGTACTTC.

This clonotype was counted at least ten times. This sequence joins TRBV14 and TRBJ2-1, with TRBD2 as a possible D gene (6 bases). The V end lost 1 base, the J end lost 1 base, and 14 bases lay between the germline ends. The CDR3 is 17 residues long. The germline gives CDR1 SGHDN, CDR2 FVKESK. CDR3 nucleotide sequence: TGTGCCAGCAGCCAAGCTCTGAGAGGAGGGTCCTACAATGAGCAGTTCTTC. It specifies CASSQALRGGSYNEQFF.

This clonotype has just a few counts. The CDR3 is CASSQVWLAGIAQYF. In nucleotides, the CDR3 is TGCGCCAGCAGCCAAGTTTGGCTAGCGGGAATAGCCCAGTACTTC. The V gene is TRBV4-3, the J gene TRBJ2-7; 9 nucleotides agree with TRBD2. Germline values: CDR1 LGHNA, CDR2 YSLEER. After removal of 1 base from V and 10 bases from J, the junction contained 11 bases not matched to a gene. The CDR3 loop spans 15 amino acids.

The rearrangement uses TRBV13 and TRBJ1-2; 11 nucleotides agree with TRBD1. The CDR3 is made up of 20 amino acids. Germline CDR1 and CDR2: PRHDT and FYEKMQ (reference sequence). V shed 1 base, J shed 4 bases, and the junction held 17 bases outside the gene matches. The CDR3 nucleotides read TGTGCCAGCAGCTTAGAAGGCCCTTCTTTAGGGGGACAGGGGGGCTATGGCTACACCTTC. Translated, it gives CASSLEGPSLGGQGGYGYTF.

The chain combines TRBV20-1 with TRBJ2-3, with D perhaps TRBD1 (5 bases). The length of the CDR3 is 14 residues. Germline V CDR1 and CDR2: DFQATT, SNEGSKA (reference sequence). The V gene lost 0 bases and the J gene lost 2 bases, with 9 bases spanning the gap. The CDR3 nucleotides are TGCAGTGCTAGAGATCAGGGCGTCACAGATACGCAGTATTTT. This translates into CSARDQGVTDTQYF.

This clonotype was detected only a few times. This chain joins TRBV5-1 and TRBJ2-1, with D perhaps TRBD2 (5 bases). Germline CDR1 is SGHRS and CDR2 is YFSETQ. V lost 1 base to trimming and J lost 6 bases, with 17 bases between them. The length of the CDR3 is 16 residues. The CDR3: CASSLSHSLDSNEQFF. The CDR3 nucleotides read TGCGCCAGCAGCTTGTCCCACAGTTTGGACTCCAATGAGCAGTTCTTC.

This chain uses TRBV30 with TRBJ2-5; D gene unclear. The CDR3 runs 10 residues. The ends were cut back, 2 bases at V and 8 bases at J, with 6 bases in the middle. Looked up from germline, CDR1 is GTSNPN and CDR2 is SVGIG (reference sequence). The DNA for the CDR3 is TGTGCCTGGAGTACGACCACCCAGTACTTC. This gives the protein CAWSTTTQYF.

The chain uses TRBV11-2 and TRBJ1-2, with TRBD1 identical over 9 bases. This CDR3 is built from 13 residues. Trimming took 6 bases from V and 11 from J; bases not matched to a gene: 10. The germline gives CDR1 SGHAT, CDR2 FQNNGV. CDR3: CASRMGQGASYTF. The CDR3, as DNA: TGTGCCAGCAGAATGGGACAGGGCGCTTCGTACACCTTC.

This clonotype appeared a few times. The chain employs TRBV7-2 and TRBJ1-2; TRBD1 aligns across 9 bases. This CDR3 has 17 amino acids. Germline CDR1 is SGHTA and CDR2 is FQGNSA. J gave up 5 bases and V 0 bases, and 10 bases lay outside the gene matches. DNA of the CDR3: TGTGCCAGCAGCTTAGCGCCCCCCGGGACAGGGTGGTATGGCTACACCTTC. It yields the protein CASSLAPPGTGWYGYTF.

The rearrangement joins TRBV5-5 to TRBJ2-3; 15 bases map to TRBD2. The J segment lost 7 bases and the V segment lost 1 base, leaving 7 bases of the junction unmatched. This CDR3 spans 17 amino acids. Germline V gene data show CDR1 as SGHKS and CDR2 as YYEKEE (reference sequence). The CDR3 spells CASSLRTSGRAANTQYF. The CDR3 DNA reads TGTGCCAGCAGCTTGCGGACTAGCGGGAGGGCCGCGAATACGCAGTATTTT.

This clonotype was found once. The chain joins TRBV28 to TRBJ2-7; D may correspond to TRBD1 or TRBD2 (7 bases each). This CDR3 contains 14 residues. V dropped 4 bases and J dropped 3 bases, with 13 bases sitting between them. Germline V CDR1 and CDR2: MDHEN, SYDVKM. The chain's CDR3 is CASSSRGGGYEQYF. DNA for the CDR3: TGTGCCAGCAGTTCCAGGGGGGGCGGCTACGAGCAGTACTTC.

This sequence joins TRBV20-1 and TRBJ2-7; 8 bases align to TRBD2. After removal of 3 bases from V and 2 bases from J, the junction contained 6 bases not matched to a gene. CDR1 and CDR2 from the germline V gene are DFQATT and SNEGSKA (reference sequence). The CDR3 has 14 amino acids. The CDR3 sequence is CSASAAGATYEQYF. CDR3 coding DNA: TGCAGTGCTAGTGCAGCGGGAGCCACCTACGAGCAGTACTTC.

In this sample, this clonotype turned up once. The genes are TRBV20-1 and TRBJ2-6; no firm D call. V was trimmed by 3 bases and J by 3 bases, leaving 6 bases between them. This CDR3 contains 13 residues. Germline V CDR1 and CDR2: DFQATT, SNEGSKA (reference sequence). As DNA, the CDR3 is TGCAGTGCTAGCCGAATTGGGGCCAACGTCCTGACTTTC. This gives the protein CSASRIGANVLTF.

V gene TRBV7-2 combines with J gene TRBJ2-1; weak D call: TRBD2 (5 bases). CDR3 length: 15 residues. Germline CDR1 SGHTA, CDR2 FQGNSA. V was pared by 5 bases and J by 3 bases, with 14 bases between. In DNA, the CDR3 is TGTGCCAGCAGCCGTAGCGCGAGCTACTACAATGAGCAGTTCTTC. Its translation: CASSRSASYYNEQFF.

The chain uses TRBV10-3 and TRBJ2-7, with TRBD2 matching over 12 bases. The CDR3 has 15 residues. V shed 4 bases and J 7 bases; nucleotides not matched to a gene: 8. The germline V gene encodes CDR1 ENHRY and CDR2 SYGVKD. The CDR3 spells CAISGLAGARNEQYF. CDR3 in DNA: TGTGCCATCAGTGGACTAGCGGGAGCTCGGAATGAGCAGTACTTC.

This clonotype has only a few counts. The J gene is TRBJ1-2, the V gene TRBV12-3 or TRBV12-4; no clear D gene. With 3 bases removed from V and 4 bases from J, the gap between germline ends came to 12 bases. CDR3 length: 14 amino acids. CDR3 region: CASSLSFGSYGYTF. The CDR3 nucleotides are TGTGCCAGCAGTTTGAGTTTTGGTAGCTATGGCTACACCTTC.

This rearrangement joins TRBV28 to TRBJ1-4, with TRBD1 identical over 8 bases. V was clipped by 4 bases and J by 5 bases; unmatched bases: 6. Germline values: CDR1 MDHEN, CDR2 SYDVKM. The CDR3 consists of 15 residues. The chain's CDR3 is CASSSTGTGNEKLFF. In DNA, the CDR3 is TGTGCCAGCAGTTCAACCGGGACAGGAAATGAAAAACTGTTTTTT.

The chain has TRBV2 and TRBJ2-3; D is undetermined. V was trimmed by 3 bases and J by 5 bases, leaving 9 bases between them. This CDR3 spans 13 amino acids. The germline gives CDR1 SNHLY, CDR2 FYNNEI. The CDR3, as DNA: TGTGCCAGCAGTGAGAATCGGCAAGATACGCAGTATTTT. It codes for CASSENRQDTQYF.

This clonotype was seen only once. The chain couples TRBV4-1 to TRBJ2-4; 7 positions match TRBD1. Matching the DNA end better, TRBJ2-7 makes the J call doubtful. Germline lookup yields CDR1 MGHRA and CDR2 YSYEKL. The length of the CDR3 is 15 residues. CDR3 loop: CASSQGGRGHDEQYF. In nucleotides, the CDR3 is TGCGCCAGCAGCCAAGGTGGAAGGGGGCATGACGAGCAGTACTTC.

The chain carries TRBV28 and TRBJ2-4; D ambiguous. V was trimmed by 5 bases and J by 0 bases, leaving 8 bases between them. CDR3 length equals 14 residues. The germline V gene has CDR1 MDHEN and CDR2 SYDVKM. This CDR3 is CASSPPGAKNIQYF. In DNA, the CDR3 is TGTGCCAGCAGTCCTCCAGGAGCCAAAAACATTCAGTACTTC.

This clonotype was recorded a few times. The V and J genes are TRBV7-3 and TRBJ2-6, with D perhaps TRBD1 (6 bases). V shed 6 bases and J shed 12 bases, with 15 bases lying between them. Germline CDR1 is SGHTA and CDR2 is FQGTGA. This CDR3 is built from 13 residues. This chain's CDR3 is CASSLDSASVLTF. The CDR3 coding sequence is TGTGCCAGCAGTTTGGACAGCGCCTCCGTCCTGACTTTC. The complete variable domain, with remaining parts taken from reference TRBV7-3 and TRBJ2-6, reads GAGVSQTPSNKVTEKGKYVELRCDPISGHTALYWYRQSLGQGPEFLIYFQGTGAADDSGLPNDRFFAVRPEGSVSTLKIQRTERGDSAVYLCASSLDSASVLTFGAGSRLTVL.

The V gene is TRBV29-1, the J gene TRBJ1-4, with D possibly being TRBD1 (5 bases). The CDR3 is made up of 12 amino acids. The germline CDR1 and CDR2 sequences are SQVTM and ANQGSEA. V shed 3 bases and J shed 3 bases, with 5 bases lying between them. This CDR3 reads CSVEGANEKLFF. The CDR3 DNA sequence: TGCAGCGTTGAGGGGGCTAATGAAAAACTGTTTTTT.

V usage is TRBV28 and J usage is TRBJ2-1; 8 positions agree with TRBD2. The J segment lost 12 bases and the V segment lost 1 base, leaving 8 bases of the junction unmatched. The CDR3 runs to 14 residues. CDR1 is MDHEN and CDR2 is SYDVKM in the germline V gene. This CDR3 is CASSLLLAGGGQFF. The DNA for the CDR3 is TGTGCCAGCAGTTTATTGCTAGCGGGTGGTGGGCAGTTCTTC.

This clonotype was seen only once. The V gene is TRBV18, the J gene TRBJ1-1; D uncertain. The germline V gene encodes CDR1 KGHSH and CDR2 LQKENI. This CDR3 region has 15 residues. The V and J ends lost 4 bases and 1 base respectively, with 13 bases between them. Written as DNA, the CDR3 is TGTGCCAGCTCACTCGTCGGGTCGACGAACACTGAAGCTTTCTTT. It is translated as CASSLVGSTNTEAFF.

In regard to this clonotype: Compared with germline, one end of the junction differs, possibly owing to a read error. This chain connects TRBV6-2 or TRBV6-3 to TRBJ2-3; 10 bases align to TRBD1. This CDR3 region has 15 residues. Germline CDR1 is MNHEY and CDR2 is SVGEGT. The chain's CDR3 is CASSDRGRDTNTQYF. The CDR3 nucleotides are TGTGCCAGCAGCGACAGGGGGCGAGACACAAATACGCAGTATTTT.

The rearrangement links TRBV24-1 to TRBJ2-3, with TRBD1 matching 11 bases. Germline V lookup: CDR1 KGHDR, CDR2 SFDVKD. V was pared by 2 bases and J by 5 bases, with 2 bases of the junction left unmatched. The CDR3 has 15 residues. CDR3 sequence: CATSDSGQGVDTQYF. The CDR3 DNA sequence: TGTGCCACCAGTGATTCGGGACAGGGGGTAGATACGCAGTATTTT.

This chain uses TRBV14 with TRBJ1-4; D gene unclear. V lost 1 base, J lost 4 bases, and 19 bases lay in between. The germline V gene has CDR1 SGHDN and CDR2 FVKESK. CDR3 length: 18 amino acids. In DNA, the CDR3 is TGTGCCAGCAGCCAAGCTCAATGGTCCGCCCGACGTAATGAAAAACTGTTTTTT. It encodes CASSQAQWSARRNEKLFF.

The chain has TRBV20-1 and TRBJ1-1; D is undetermined. This CDR3 comprises 14 residues. Germline V gene lookup returns CDR1 DFQATT and CDR2 SNEGSKA (reference sequence). V was cut by 6 bases and J by 2 bases, with 16 bases left in between. CDR3 region: CSAPPSGFNTEAFF. CDR3 coding DNA: TGCAGTGCCCCTCCTAGCGGGTTTAACACTGAAGCTTTCTTT.

The gene calls are TRBV4-3 and TRBJ2-4; possibly TRBD1 or TRBD2 for D (5 bases each). The CDR3 runs 19 residues. Germline-derived CDR1 and CDR2 are LGHNA and YSLEER. The ends were cut back, 0 bases at V and 0 bases at J, with 18 bases in the middle. CDR3 in DNA: TGCGCCAGCAGCCAAGATCCATTGGGACCTCAGCTAGCCAAAAACATTCAGTACTTC. Translated, it gives CASSQDPLGPQLAKNIQYF.

This sequence joins TRBV29-1 and TRBJ2-7; 8 positions match TRBD2. V gave up 7 bases and J gave up 1 base; unmatched junction bases: 6. This CDR3 region has 13 residues. CDR1 and CDR2 (germline): SQVTM, ANQGSEA. This chain's CDR3 is CSGILAVSYEQYF. In DNA form, the CDR3 reads TGCAGCGGCATACTAGCGGTGTCCTACGAGCAGTACTTC.